These 2 T cell receptor beta chains were sequenced from one sample in a study of response to subunit inactivated influenza vaccine. TCRdb fed the RT-PCR reads into MiXCR, producing one record per CDR3 protein. The repertoire has 650,000 to 800,000 distinct CDR3 sequences, approximately 17% of them found once; the top ten carry roughly 10%. The sequenced sample was PBMCs from blood, obtained 5 days after vaccination. The receptors were gathered from a man aged 50 to 60 who received an inactivated influenza vaccine.

This clonotype has more than one count but fewer than ten. V gene TRBV5-8 combines with J gene TRBJ2-3; D is uncertain. Trimming stripped 4 bases from V and 7 bases from J, with 10 bases between. This CDR3 has 12 amino acids. Germline values: CDR1 SGHTS, CDR2 YDEGEE. In nucleotides, the CDR3 is TGTGCCAGCAGCCCCGACATTTATACGCAGTATTTT. Translation: CASSPDIYTQYF.

This clonotype appeared once. The V gene is TRBV20-1, the J gene TRBJ2-7; D gene ambiguous. The CDR3 spans 13 residues. Trimming shortened V by 6 bases and J by 0 bases, and 12 bases separated the two germline ends. CDR1 and CDR2 from the germline V gene are DFQATT and SNEGSKA (reference sequence). The CDR3 coding sequence is TGCAGTGCCCCCTCCGCGGTCTCCTACGAGCAGTACTTC. Protein product: CSAPSAVSYEQYF.